This T cell receptor beta chain was sequenced during a study of neurological immune-mediated disorders. Germline V gives CDR1 SGHKS, CDR2 YYEKEE (reference sequence). The CDR3 sequence is 13 residues long. Trimming removed 3 bases at V and 7 bases at J, with 11 bases between. Indicated time point: longitudinal time-point 2. The cDNA was produced through 5'RACE with 10-nucleotide random UMIs. TCRdb ran MiXCR on the 5' RACE reads and lists one entry per CDR3 protein. This sample has around 50,000 distinct CDR3 sequences, with about 12% found just once. This clonotype was found many times. The antigen remains unidentified. Study-wide results and caveats: While HTLV-1-associated myelopathy showed the greatest TCR clonal expansion, multiple sclerosis showed the least, falling below healthy controls.

The TCR was taken from a male donor with HTLV-1-associated myelopathy (HAM/TSP). The sample was PBMCs. The rearrangement uses TRBV5-5 and TRBJ1-5; D is unclear. The CDR3 sequence is CASSSSFRQPQHF. The DNA for the CDR3 is TGTGCCAGCAGCTCCTCTTTCAGGCAGCCCCAGCATTTT.